This T cell receptor beta chain was observed in a study of cytomegalovirus exposure and HLA in healthy donors. Study context: From HLA-typed donors, an early data release held approximately 85 million unique TCRs.

Per the germline V gene, CDR1 is KGHSH and CDR2 is LQKENI. This CDR3 contains 16 residues. The V segment lost 3 bases and the J segment 4 bases; nucleotides outside the gene matches: 6. Vbeta (60) and Jbeta (13) primers were used in the PCR. Repertoires were generated with immunoSEQ multiplex PCR, while TCRdb's copy carries only in-frame clones and drops some. The sample consists of 160,000 or so clones, 70% to 85% of them appearing once. Broader study findings: In a later analysis, HLA-associated TCR beta chains were more clonally expanded than equally common others. Reports described diagnosis of cytomegalovirus status by the classifier as highly specific and sensitive. Most TCR beta V segments were productive about 90% or about 30% of the time in an earlier analysis.

On this clone itself: Its antigen is currently unknown.

This receptor was taken from a man between 35 and 55 years old in good health and CMV-seronegative. The sequenced sample consisted of PBMCs. J is TRBJ1-3 and V is TRBV18; 10 nucleotides align to TRBD1. DNA of the CDR3: TGTGCCAGCTCACCCGGGACAGGGGAGCTGGGAAACACCATATATTTT. This codes for CASSPGTGELGNTIYF.